What follows are 21 T cell receptor beta chains derived from one specimen sequenced in a study of regulatory T cells in long-lasting Graves disease. Researchers made TCR beta libraries by using iRepertoire HTBI primers and running Arm-PCR on CDR3 regions. TCRdb fed the multiplex PCR reads into MiXCR, producing one record per CDR3 protein. The sample lists about 460,000 distinct CDR3 sequences; 11% to 15% were seen once. Time point in this sample: newly diagnosed GD, antithyroid drugs for less than 3 months. With RNA extracted from PBMCs as input, the TCR library was made. Separately, the same data were catalogued under a study of T cells in Graves' hyperthyroidism and ophthalmopathy.

The material sequenced was peripheral blood mononuclear cells (PBMCs), taken at new diagnosis, from a patient treated with antithyroid drugs. The receptor source for this set is a woman aged 50 to 60 with Graves disease.

V usage is TRBV6-1 and J usage is TRBJ2-3, with no clear D. The CDR3 loop spans 13 amino acids. In germline, CDR1 is MNHNS, CDR2 SASEGT. Trimming cost V 10 bases and J 8 bases, with 19 bases left between them. For the CDR3, the DNA is TGTGCCATTCGATACAAGACCGATCGTACGCAGTATTTT. This encodes CAIRYKTDRTQYF.

Worth noting for this clonotype: A much larger clone is a single base away; this may be a read error. The rearrangement uses TRBV6-1 and TRBJ1-4; TRBD1 agrees at 7 bases. CDR1 is MNHNS, CDR2 SASEGT, per germline. The CDR3 runs 16 residues. Trimming cost V 7 bases and J 3 bases; bases outside gene matches: 11. The CDR3 coding sequence is TGTGCCAGCAACCAGACGATGGGACAGTCTAATGAAAAACTGTTTTTT. Residues: CASNQTMGQSNEKLFF.

Turning to this clonotype: This may come from a read error, since a much larger clone is one base off. V and J are TRBV30 and TRBJ2-1; D is perhaps TRBD1 (6 bases). This CDR3 region has 11 residues. The germline CDR1 and CDR2 sequences are GTSNPN and SVGIG (reference sequence). V gave up 8 bases and J gave up 10 bases, with 15 bases separating them. The CDR3 region has the DNA TGTGCCCGTAAAACCGGGACAGAGCAGTTCTTC. Its translation: CARKTGTEQFF.

In its sample, this clonotype was seen many times. The CDR3 loop is CASSPVGERRDEQFF. The CDR3 DNA reads TGTGCCAGCAGCCCTGTGGGGGAAAGGAGGGATGAGCAGTTCTTC. The J gene is TRBJ2-1, the V gene TRBV13, with D possibly matching TRBD2 (6 bases). Trimming shortened V by 5 bases and J by 8 bases, and 19 bases separated the two germline ends. The germline V gene encodes CDR1 PRHDT and CDR2 FYEKMQ (reference sequence). This CDR3 comprises 15 residues.

There are many counts of this clonotype. V is TRBV5-1 and J is TRBJ1-1, with TRBD1 matching 7 bases. The CDR3 extends over 15 amino acids. Trimming took 5 bases from V and 0 from J; bases not matched to a gene: 7. Germline loops: CDR1 SGHRS, CDR2 YFSETQ. The CDR3 coding sequence is TGCGCCAGCAGTTTTACAGGGGACATGAACACTGAAGCTTTCTTT. Its protein is CASSFTGDMNTEAFF.

This clonotype was found a few times. The V and J genes are TRBV9 and TRBJ2-3; TRBD2 might be the D (7 bases). This CDR3 has 16 residues. Germline V lookup: CDR1 SGDLS, CDR2 YYNGEE. Trimming took off 4 bases at V and 1 base at J, with 16 bases between the two ends. The CDR3 sequence: CASSKGGVPGTDTQYF. The CDR3 DNA follows: TGTGCCAGCAGCAAGGGGGGGGTCCCAGGCACAGATACGCAGTATTTT.

This clonotype has just a few counts. The gene calls are TRBV28 and TRBJ2-5; 9 bases line up with TRBD2. This CDR3 comprises 14 residues. Germline CDR1 reads MDHEN; CDR2 reads SYDVKM. The trim removed 7 bases at V and 7 bases at J, leaving 10 bases unmatched. The CDR3 DNA sequence: TGTGCCAGCAATAAATCGGGAGCGGGAGGGACCCAGTACTTC. Translating it yields CASNKSGAGGTQYF. The full variable domain, completed using reference TRBV28 and TRBJ2-5, is DVKVTQSSRYLVKRTGEKVFLECVQDMDHENMFWYRQDPGLGLRLIYFSYDVKMKEKGDIPEGYSVSREKKERFSLILESASTNQTSMYLCASNKSGAGGTQYFGPGTRLLVL.

J is TRBJ1-5 and V is TRBV19; no definite D call. Germline V gene lookup returns CDR1 LNHDA and CDR2 SQIVND (reference sequence). The CDR3 is made up of 15 amino acids. Trimming left V 0 bases short and J 4 bases short, with 10 bases between. The CDR3 loop reads CASSIEVIKNQPQHF. The CDR3 DNA sequence: TGTGCCAGTAGTATAGAAGTCATAAAAAATCAGCCCCAGCATTTT.

This clonotype came up many times. The chain recombines TRBV28 with TRBJ1-1, with 8 bases aligning to TRBD1. The trim removed 4 bases at V and 1 base at J, leaving 5 bases unmatched. From germline, CDR1 is MDHEN and CDR2 SYDVKM. The CDR3 length is 15 residues. The CDR3 DNA sequence: TGTGCCAGCAGTTACAACAGGGGGAAGAACACTGAAGCTTTCTTT. Protein sequence: CASSYNRGKNTEAFF.

In this sample, this clonotype turned up many times. The gene calls are TRBV2 and TRBJ2-5; D is possibly TRBD1 (6 bases). V lost 2 bases, J lost 3 bases, and 10 bases lay in between. The CDR3 runs 14 residues. Germline V gene sequence: CDR1 SNHLY, CDR2 FYNNEI. CDR3 in amino acids: CASSERDTEETQYF. The CDR3 DNA follows: TGTGCCAGCAGTGAAAGGGACACGGAAGAGACCCAGTACTTC.

The V and J genes are TRBV3-1 and TRBJ1-5, with D unclear. Trimming took off 0 bases at V and 11 bases at J, with 8 bases between the two ends. Germline V CDR1 and CDR2: LGHDT, YNNKEL (reference sequence). CDR3 length: 12 amino acids. The CDR3 spells CASSQDLETQHF. The DNA for the CDR3 is TGTGCCAGCAGCCAAGATCTGGAGACCCAGCATTTT.

In this sample, this clonotype turned up many times. The chain combines TRBV29-1 with TRBJ1-1, with 7 nucleotides matching TRBD1. This CDR3 contains 17 residues. The junction had 12 bases not matched to a gene; V was cut back by 1 base and J by 1 base. Germline V lookup: CDR1 SQVTM, CDR2 ANQGSEA. The CDR3 reads CSVEGRHQGQTNTEAFF. The CDR3 region has the DNA TGCAGCGTTGAAGGTCGACACCAGGGACAGACGAACACTGAAGCTTTCTTT.

Ten or more counts support this clonotype. The chain is built from TRBV18 and TRBJ1-5, with 7 bases matching TRBD1. CDR1 and CDR2 from the germline V gene are KGHSH and LQKENI. The CDR3 contains 14 residues. After removal of 2 bases from V and 4 bases from J, the junction contained 2 bases not matched to a gene. The CDR3 reads CASSPSDRNQPQHF. The CDR3 nucleotides are TGTGCCAGCTCACCATCGGACAGGAATCAGCCCCAGCATTTT. Full variable domain (rest looked up from reference TRBV18 and TRBJ1-5): NAGVMQNPRHLVRRRGQEARLRCSPMKGHSHVYWYRQLPEEGLKFMVYLQKENIIDESGMPKERFSAEFPKEGPSILRIQQVVRGDSAAYFCASSPSDRNQPQHFGDGTRLSIL.

To note about this clonotype: This may be a read error: a much more frequent sequence differs by one nucleotide. This CDR3 fails to terminate in the conserved phenylalanine or tryptophan, so it likely reflects a read error. The CDR3 protein is CASSPYSNTGELFL. DNA for the CDR3: TGTGCCAGCTCACCATACTCGAACACCGGGGAGCTGTTTCTT. The V call is TRBV18, the J call TRBJ2-2; D remains ambiguous. V lost 2 bases and J lost 0, with 4 bases in between. CDR1 is KGHSH, CDR2 LQKENI, per germline. The length of the CDR3 is 14 residues.

The chain combines TRBV25-1 with TRBJ1-1, with no clear D. This CDR3 is 16 amino acids long. V dropped 1 base and J dropped 0 bases, with 12 bases sitting between them. The V gene's germline CDR1 is MGHDK and CDR2 SYGVNS. CDR3 sequence reads: CASSESWVGMNTEAFF. CDR3 sequence (DNA): TGTGCCAGCAGTGAATCTTGGGTGGGGATGAACACTGAAGCTTTCTTT.

The sample holds many counts of this clonotype. The rearrangement uses TRBV5-1 and TRBJ2-7, with D unresolved. V shed 0 bases and J shed 10 bases, with 14 bases lying between them. CDR1 is SGHRS and CDR2 is YFSETQ in the germline V gene. The length of the CDR3 is 13 residues. CDR3 bases: TGCGCCAGCAGCTTGGAGGTCGGGTATTCCCAGTACTTC. Translating gives CASSLEVGYSQYF.

This clonotype turned up a few times. The rearrangement links TRBV2 to TRBJ2-3; 12 nucleotides align to TRBD2. The CDR3 runs 13 residues. The J segment lost 14 bases and the V segment lost 0 bases, leaving 3 bases of the junction unmatched. Germline V lookup: CDR1 SNHLY, CDR2 FYNNEI. CDR3 region: CASSEAGLAGSYF. CDR3 coding DNA: TGTGCCAGCAGTGAAGCCGGACTAGCGGGATCGTATTTT.

This clonotype was counted a few times. J is TRBJ2-5 and V is TRBV19; D not resolved. The CDR3 runs to 15 residues. Trimming pared 2 bases from V and 1 base from J, leaving 11 bases between. Germline CDR1 LNHDA, CDR2 SQIVND (reference sequence). CDR3 sequence reads: CASSIRMNSQETQYF. The DNA for the CDR3 is TGTGCCAGTAGTATACGTATGAACAGCCAAGAGACCCAGTACTTC.

This clonotype was seen repeatedly, ten times or more. The V and J genes are TRBV24-1 and TRBJ1-5; tentatively, D is TRBD1 (5 bases). CDR1 and CDR2 from the germline V gene are KGHDR and SFDVKD. The V end was cut by 3 bases, the J end by 7 bases, with 9 bases between. This CDR3 comprises 13 residues. The CDR3 DNA sequence: TGTGCCACCAGTGATGATGGGGGGCAGCCCCAGCATTTT. Amino acid sequence: CATSDDGGQPQHF.

This clonotype was seen a handful of times. The V gene is TRBV30, the J gene TRBJ1-2; 7 nucleotides agree with TRBD1. CDR1 is GTSNPN, CDR2 SVGIG, per germline (reference sequence). After removal of 5 bases from V and 3 bases from J, the junction contained 0 bases not matched to a gene. The CDR3 extends over 11 amino acids. CDR3 nucleotides: TGTGCCTGGGGACAGGACTATGGCTACACCTTC. Translating it yields CAWGQDYGYTF.

V gene TRBV24-1 combines with J gene TRBJ1-2; 7 nucleotides line up with TRBD1. The CDR3 runs to 13 residues. The junction had 5 bases not matched to a gene; V was cut back by 3 bases and J by 8 bases. The germline V gene has CDR1 KGHDR and CDR2 SFDVKD. CDR3 sequence: CATSDVGTDGYTF. CDR3 bases: TGTGCCACCAGTGATGTGGGGACAGACGGCTACACCTTC.